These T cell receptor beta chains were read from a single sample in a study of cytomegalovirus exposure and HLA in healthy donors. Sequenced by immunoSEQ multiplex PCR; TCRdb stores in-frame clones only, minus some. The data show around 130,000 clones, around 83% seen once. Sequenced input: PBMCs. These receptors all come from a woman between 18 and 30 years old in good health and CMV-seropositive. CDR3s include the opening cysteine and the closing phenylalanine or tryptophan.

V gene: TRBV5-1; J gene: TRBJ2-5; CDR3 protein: CASSSGTGGYQETQYF
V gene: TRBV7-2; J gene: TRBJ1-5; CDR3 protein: CASSFDGARQPQHF
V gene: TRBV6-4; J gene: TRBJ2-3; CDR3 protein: CASSDTQERTDTQYF
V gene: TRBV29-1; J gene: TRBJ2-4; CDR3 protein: CSVGQGGKNIQYF
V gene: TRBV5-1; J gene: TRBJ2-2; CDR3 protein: CASSLPNTGELFF
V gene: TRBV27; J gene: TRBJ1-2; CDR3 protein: CASSLLTGSDGYTF
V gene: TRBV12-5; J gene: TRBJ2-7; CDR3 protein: CASGPDTYEQYF
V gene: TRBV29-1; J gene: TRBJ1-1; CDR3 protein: CSASSGVTEAFF
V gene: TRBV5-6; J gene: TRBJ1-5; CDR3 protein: CASSQGTNQPQHF
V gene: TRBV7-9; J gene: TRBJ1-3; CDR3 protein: CASSPRGGNTIYF
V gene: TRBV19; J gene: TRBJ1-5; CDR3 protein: CASSDRERGEPQHF
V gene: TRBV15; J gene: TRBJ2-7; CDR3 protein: CATSRDNTYHYEQYF
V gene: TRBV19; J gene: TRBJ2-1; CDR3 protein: CASGTGADYNEQFF
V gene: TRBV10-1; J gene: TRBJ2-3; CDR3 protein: CASSWTSGGADTQYF
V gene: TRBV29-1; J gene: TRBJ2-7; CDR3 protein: CSDIRGPGEQYF
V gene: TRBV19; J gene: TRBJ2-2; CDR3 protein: CASSIAGGVLSTGELFF
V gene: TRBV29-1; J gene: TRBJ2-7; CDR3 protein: CSVEEGHSYEQYF
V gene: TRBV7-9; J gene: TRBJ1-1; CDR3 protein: CSSSNREGNTEAFF
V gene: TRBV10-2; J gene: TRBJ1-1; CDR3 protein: CASKGGTTEAFF
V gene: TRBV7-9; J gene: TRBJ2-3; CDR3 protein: CASRDRKDTQYF
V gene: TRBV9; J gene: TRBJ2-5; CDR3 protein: CASSVSGGFLETQYF
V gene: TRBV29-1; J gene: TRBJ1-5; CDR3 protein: CSVEDLRGMNQPQHF
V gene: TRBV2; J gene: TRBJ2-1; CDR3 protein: CASSDLVTANNEQFF
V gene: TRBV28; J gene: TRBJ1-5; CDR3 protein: CASTNPRTEYSNQPQHF
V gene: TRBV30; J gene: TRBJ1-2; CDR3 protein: CAWRWTGGVEGGYTF
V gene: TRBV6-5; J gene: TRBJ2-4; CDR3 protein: CASSYSFGSVNIQYF
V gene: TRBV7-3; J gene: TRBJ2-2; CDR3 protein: CASSSSRTGATTGELFF
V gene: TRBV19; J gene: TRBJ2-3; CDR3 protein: CASSLLAGGTDTQYF
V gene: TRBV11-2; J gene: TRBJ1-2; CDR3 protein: CASSLGSGGFFYGYTF
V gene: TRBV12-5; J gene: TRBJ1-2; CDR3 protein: CASGLWGGYGYTF
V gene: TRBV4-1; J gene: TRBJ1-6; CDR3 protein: CASSLRDVISPLHF
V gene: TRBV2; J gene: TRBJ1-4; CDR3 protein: CASSAGTGYEKLFF
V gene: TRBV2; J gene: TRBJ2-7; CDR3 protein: CASILVGDPYEQYF
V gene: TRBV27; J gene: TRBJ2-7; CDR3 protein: CASSTGGPYEQYF
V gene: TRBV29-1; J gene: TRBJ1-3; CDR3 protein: CSARQGENTIYF
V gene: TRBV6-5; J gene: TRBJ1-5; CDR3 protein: CASSYGTDSNQPQHF
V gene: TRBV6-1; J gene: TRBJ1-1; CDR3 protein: CASSLVRDLTFEAFF
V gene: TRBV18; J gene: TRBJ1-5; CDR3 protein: CASSPGGEQPQHF
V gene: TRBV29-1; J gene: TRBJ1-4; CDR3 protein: CSVEGGRGEKLFF
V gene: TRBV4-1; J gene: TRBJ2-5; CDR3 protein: CASSQERYQETQYF
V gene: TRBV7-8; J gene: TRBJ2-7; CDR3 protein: CASSRGGPYEQYF
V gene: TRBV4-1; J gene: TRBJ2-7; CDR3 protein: CASSQALQGVAYEQYF
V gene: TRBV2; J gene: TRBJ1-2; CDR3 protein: CASSDLDRGYGYTF
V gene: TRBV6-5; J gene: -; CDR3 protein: CASSPWGADSYEQYF
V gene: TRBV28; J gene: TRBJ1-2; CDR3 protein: CASRWDSRYTF
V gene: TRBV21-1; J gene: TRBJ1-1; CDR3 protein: CASRSDREDDWATEAFF
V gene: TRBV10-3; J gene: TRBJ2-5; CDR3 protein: CAISELGQDLRETQYF
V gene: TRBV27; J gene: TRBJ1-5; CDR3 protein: CASSVGGQIPWARQPQHF
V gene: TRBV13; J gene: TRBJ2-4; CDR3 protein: CASSGQGAGKNIQYF
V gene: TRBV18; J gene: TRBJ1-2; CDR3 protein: CASSQGTMRNYGYTF
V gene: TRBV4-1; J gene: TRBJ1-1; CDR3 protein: CASSHRRDGRNTEAFF
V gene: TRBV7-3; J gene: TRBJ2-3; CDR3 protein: CASSHLAGGYQDTQYF